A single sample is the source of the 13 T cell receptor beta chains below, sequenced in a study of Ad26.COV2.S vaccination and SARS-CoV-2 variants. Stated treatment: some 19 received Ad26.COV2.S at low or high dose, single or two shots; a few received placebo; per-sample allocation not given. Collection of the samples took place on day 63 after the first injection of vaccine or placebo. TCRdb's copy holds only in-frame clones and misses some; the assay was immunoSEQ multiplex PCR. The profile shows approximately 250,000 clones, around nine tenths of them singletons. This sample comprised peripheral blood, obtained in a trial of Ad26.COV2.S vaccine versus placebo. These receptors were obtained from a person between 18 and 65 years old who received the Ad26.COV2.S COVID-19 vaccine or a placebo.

CDR3: CASSLASLWGQGLSYEQYF. The CDR3 DNA is TGTGCCAGCAGCTTAGCGTCTCTTTGGGGACAGGGGCTCTCCTACGAGCAGTACTTC. The rearrangement uses TRBV7-2 and TRBJ2-7; TRBD1 aligns across 10 bases. J gave up 0 bases and V 0 bases, and 11 bases lay outside the gene matches. Germline CDR1 reads SGHTA; CDR2 reads FQGNSA. This CDR3 has 19 amino acids.

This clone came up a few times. Here the CDR3 DNA reads TGTGCCAGTGCGTTCGACGGTAACACTGAAGCTTTCTTT. Translation gives CASAFDGNTEAFF. V gene TRBV19 combines with J gene TRBJ1-1; D is unresolved. The CDR3 covers 13 residues. Trimming shortened V by 8 bases and J by 2 bases, and 12 bases separated the two germline ends. The germline CDR1 and CDR2 sequences are LNHDA and SQIVND (reference sequence).

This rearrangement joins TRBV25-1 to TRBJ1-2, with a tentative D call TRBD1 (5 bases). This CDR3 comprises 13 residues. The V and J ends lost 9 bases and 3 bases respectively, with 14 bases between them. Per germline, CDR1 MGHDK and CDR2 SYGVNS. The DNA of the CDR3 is TGTGCCAGTGAGGGACCCCCCTACTATGGCTACACCTTC. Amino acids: CASEGPPYYGYTF.

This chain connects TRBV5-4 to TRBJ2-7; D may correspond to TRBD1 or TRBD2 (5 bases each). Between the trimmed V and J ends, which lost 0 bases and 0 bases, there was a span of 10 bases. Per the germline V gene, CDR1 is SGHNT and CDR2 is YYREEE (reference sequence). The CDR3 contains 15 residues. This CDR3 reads CASSLGGDSSYEQYF. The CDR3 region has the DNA TGTGCCAGCAGCTTGGGAGGGGATTCCTCCTACGAGCAGTACTTC.

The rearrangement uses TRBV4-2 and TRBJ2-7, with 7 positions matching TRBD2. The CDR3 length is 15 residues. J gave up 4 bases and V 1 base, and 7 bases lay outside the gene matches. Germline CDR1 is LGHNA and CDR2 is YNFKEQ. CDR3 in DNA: TGTGCCAGCAGCCAAGCGGGGGGTGGGTCTTACGAGCAGTACTTC. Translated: CASSQAGGGSYEQYF.

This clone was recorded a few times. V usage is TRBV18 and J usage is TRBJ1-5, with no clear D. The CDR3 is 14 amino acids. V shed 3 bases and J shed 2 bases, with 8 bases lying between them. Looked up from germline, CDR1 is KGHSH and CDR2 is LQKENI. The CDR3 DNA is TGTGCCAGCTCACCCAGCTCGGGCAATCAGCCCCAGCATTTT. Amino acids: CASSPSSGNQPQHF.

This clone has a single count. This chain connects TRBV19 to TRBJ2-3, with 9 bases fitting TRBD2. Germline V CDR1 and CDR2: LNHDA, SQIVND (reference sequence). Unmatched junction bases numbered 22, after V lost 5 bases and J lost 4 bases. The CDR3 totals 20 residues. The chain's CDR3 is CASSPQKPRQAGGRSDTQYF. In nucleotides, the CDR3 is TGTGCCAGTAGTCCCCAGAAACCCCGCCAAGCGGGGGGCAGGTCAGATACGCAGTATTTT.

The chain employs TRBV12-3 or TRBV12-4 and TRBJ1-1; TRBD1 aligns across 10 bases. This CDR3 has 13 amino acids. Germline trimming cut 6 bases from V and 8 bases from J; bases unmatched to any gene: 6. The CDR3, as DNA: TGTGCCAGCAGGTGGACAGGGGGTGGGGAAGCTTTCTTT. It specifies CASRWTGGGEAFF.

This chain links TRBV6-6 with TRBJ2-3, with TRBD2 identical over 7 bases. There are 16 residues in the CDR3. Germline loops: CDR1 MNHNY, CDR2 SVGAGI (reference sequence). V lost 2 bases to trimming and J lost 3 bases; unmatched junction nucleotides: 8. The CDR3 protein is CASSYTAGEGTDTQYF. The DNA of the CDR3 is TGTGCCAGCAGTTACACCGCGGGAGAGGGTACAGATACGCAGTATTTT.

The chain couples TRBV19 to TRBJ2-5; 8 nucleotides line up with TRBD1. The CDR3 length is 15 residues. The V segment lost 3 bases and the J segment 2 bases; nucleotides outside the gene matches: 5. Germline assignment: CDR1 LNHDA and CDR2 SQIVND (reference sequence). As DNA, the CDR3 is TGTGCCAGTAGTATCCCGGACAGGGCACAAGAGACCCAGTACTTC. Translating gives CASSIPDRAQETQYF.

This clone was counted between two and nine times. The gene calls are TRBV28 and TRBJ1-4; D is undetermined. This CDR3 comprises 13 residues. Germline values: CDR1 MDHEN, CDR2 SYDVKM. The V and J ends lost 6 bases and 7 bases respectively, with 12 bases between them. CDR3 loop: CASRASMVEKLFF. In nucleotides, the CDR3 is TGTGCCAGCAGGGCCTCCATGGTTGAAAAACTGTTTTTT.

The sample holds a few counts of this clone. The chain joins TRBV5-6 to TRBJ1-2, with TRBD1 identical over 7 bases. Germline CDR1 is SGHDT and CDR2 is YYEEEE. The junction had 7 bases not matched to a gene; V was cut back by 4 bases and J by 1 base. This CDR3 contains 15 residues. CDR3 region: CASSMGTVFNYGYTF. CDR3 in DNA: TGTGCCAGCAGCATGGGGACAGTCTTTAACTATGGCTACACCTTC.

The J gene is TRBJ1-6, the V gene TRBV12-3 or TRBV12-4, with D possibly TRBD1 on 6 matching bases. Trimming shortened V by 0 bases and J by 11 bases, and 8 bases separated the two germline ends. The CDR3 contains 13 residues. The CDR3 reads CASSLATGPPLHF. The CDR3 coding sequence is TGTGCCAGCAGTTTAGCCACAGGGCCACCCCTCCACTTT.